This TCR beta chain was sequenced during a study of a mutant IDH1 vaccine in newly diagnosed glioma. Study background: Patients began vaccination 4-6 weeks after radiotherapy alone, or with temozolomide cycles. Receipt of radiotherapy, temozolomide, or both preceded the study, and most received both.

The CDR3 is 11 residues long. CDR1 is DFQATT, CDR2 SNEGSKA, per germline (reference sequence). Trimming took off 3 bases at V and 5 bases at J, with 7 bases between the two ends. To note about this clone: The antigen is undetermined.

Time point here: week 23, last vaccination. Every vaccine dose comprised 300 ug of mutant IDH1 20-mer peptide plus topical imiquimod. Assay: immunoSEQ multiplex PCR; the TCRdb copy retains only in-frame clones and omits some. The table has about 44,000 clones, approximately 90% seen once. The sequencing used PBMCs, collected from a glioma patient whose treatment included an IDH1 peptide vaccine. The sequence was obtained from a man aged 45-65 years with glioma. This chain joins TRBV20-1 and TRBJ1-1, with TRBD1 as a possible D gene (6 bases). The CDR3 region is CSASQGTEAFF. CDR3 bases: TGCAGTGCTAGCCAGGGGACTGAAGCTTTCTTT.